Following are 8 T cell receptor beta chains from one sample sequenced in a study of T-cell reconstitution after alpha-beta-depleted transplantation in children. This sample's TCRbeta library carried unique molecular identifier barcodes. Using its own MiXCR run on the PCR reads, TCRdb lists one record per CDR3 protein. The sample shows just over 950,000 distinct CDR3 sequences, under 30% of them seen only once. The material was PBMCs, mostly from graft donor cells, obtained 360 days after TCRalphabeta/CD19-depleted stem cell transplant. The receptor set was obtained from a boy in the first two years of life who had a stem cell transplant for SCID, so the T cells may come from the graft donor.

The chain uses TRBV15 and TRBJ2-1; 8 nucleotides agree with TRBD1. This CDR3 contains 17 residues. CDR1 is LNHNV, CDR2 YYDKDF, per germline (reference sequence). Trimming at V came to 0 bases and at J to 2 bases, leaving 6 bases not matched to a gene. Here the CDR3 DNA reads TGTGCCACCAGCAGAGATCCCAGGGGGCCCCCCTACAATGAGCAGTTCTTC. It yields the protein CATSRDPRGPPYNEQFF.

This chain joins TRBV6-2 or TRBV6-3 and TRBJ2-3; D is perhaps TRBD2 (5 bases). The CDR3 totals 12 residues. Per the germline V gene, CDR1 is MNHEY and CDR2 is SVGEGT. The V end lost 2 bases, the J end lost 11 bases, and 11 bases lay between the germline ends. CDR3 DNA sequence: TGTGCCAGCAGTTACAACGGGATGGGGCAGTATTTT. It yields the protein CASSYNGMGQYF.

The gene calls are TRBV7-2 and TRBJ2-1, with 7 bases lining up with TRBD2. This CDR3 spans 15 amino acids. CDR1 and CDR2 from the germline V gene are SGHTA and FQGNSA. V shed 5 bases, J shed 6 bases, and the junction held 10 bases outside the gene matches. CDR3 sequence reads: CASSPGPGGSNEQFF. The CDR3 bases are TGTGCCAGCAGCCCGGGTCCGGGGGGTAGCAATGAGCAGTTCTTC.

In its sample, this clonotype was seen a few times. Here the CDR3 reads CSAVGRGRSDTQYF. The CDR3 DNA reads as TGCAGTGCCGTCGGGCGGGGGAGATCAGATACGCAGTATTTT. The V call is TRBV20-1, the J call TRBJ2-3; 7 nucleotides line up with TRBD2. V shed 6 bases, J shed 4 bases, and the junction held 10 bases outside the gene matches. Germline V gene lookup returns CDR1 DFQATT and CDR2 SNEGSKA (reference sequence). The CDR3 runs 14 residues.

This clonotype was detected a few times. J is TRBJ2-5 and V is TRBV27, with TRBD1 as a possible D gene (6 bases). V gave up 0 bases and J gave up 4 bases, with 12 bases separating them. Germline values: CDR1 MNHEY, CDR2 SMNVEV (reference sequence). This CDR3 has 15 amino acids. The CDR3 coding sequence is TGTGCCAGCAGTTTATCCACGACAGGCCCAGAGACCCAGTACTTC. Residues: CASSLSTTGPETQYF.

The chain has TRBV5-1 and TRBJ2-7; 8 bases are shared with TRBD2. The CDR3 has 16 amino acids. Germline V gives CDR1 SGHRS, CDR2 YFSETQ. Unmatched junction bases numbered 10, after V lost 4 bases and J lost 1 base. This CDR3 is CASSRLGRGASYEQYF. The CDR3 DNA follows: TGCGCCAGCAGCCGCCTCGGGAGGGGCGCGTCCTACGAGCAGTACTTC.

In this sample, this clonotype turned up a few times. The rearrangement joins TRBV12-3 or TRBV12-4 to TRBJ1-5, with a possible D match to TRBD1 (5 bases). The CDR3 spans 15 residues. The V end was cut by 6 bases, the J end by 1 base, with 13 bases between. As DNA, the CDR3 is TGTGCCAGCAGGCCTTCTCCAGGGAGCAATCAGCCCCAGCATTTT. Its translation is CASRPSPGSNQPQHF.

The V call is TRBV7-9, the J call TRBJ2-3; TRBD2 agrees at 9 bases. Unmatched junction bases numbered 8, after V lost 5 bases and J lost 2 bases. Germline values: CDR1 SEHNR, CDR2 FQNEAQ (reference sequence). The CDR3 sequence is 16 residues long. The CDR3 DNA reads TGTGCCAGCAGCCTCCTAGCGGGGAGTGCCACAGATACGCAGTATTTT. As protein: CASSLLAGSATDTQYF. Based on the CDR3 plus reference TRBV7-9 and TRBJ2-3, the full variable domain is DTGVSQNPRHKITKRGQNVTFRCDPISEHNRLYWYRQTLGQGPEFLTYFQNEAQLEKSRLLSDRFSAERPKGSFSTLEIQRTEQGDSAMYLCASSLLAGSATDTQYFGPGTRLTVL.